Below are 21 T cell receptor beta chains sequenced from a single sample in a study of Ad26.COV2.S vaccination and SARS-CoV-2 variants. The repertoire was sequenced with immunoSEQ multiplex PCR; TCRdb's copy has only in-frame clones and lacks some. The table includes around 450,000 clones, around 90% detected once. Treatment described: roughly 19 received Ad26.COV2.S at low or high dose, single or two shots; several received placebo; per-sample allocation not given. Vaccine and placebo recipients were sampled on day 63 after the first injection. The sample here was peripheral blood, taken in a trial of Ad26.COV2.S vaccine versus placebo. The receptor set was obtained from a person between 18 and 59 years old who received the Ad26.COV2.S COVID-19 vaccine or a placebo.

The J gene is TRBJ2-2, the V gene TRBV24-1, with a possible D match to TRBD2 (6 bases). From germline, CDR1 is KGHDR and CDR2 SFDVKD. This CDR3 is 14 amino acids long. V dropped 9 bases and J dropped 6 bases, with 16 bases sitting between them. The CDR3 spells CATGWRDGAGELFF. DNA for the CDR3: TGTGCCACCGGGTGGAGGGACGGGGCCGGGGAGCTGTTTTTT.

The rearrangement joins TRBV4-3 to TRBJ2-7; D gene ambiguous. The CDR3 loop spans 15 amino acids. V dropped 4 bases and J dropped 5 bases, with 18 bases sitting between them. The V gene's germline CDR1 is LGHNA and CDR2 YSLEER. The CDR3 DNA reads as TGCGCCAGCAGCCTCCAGACTCCCGGGTACCACGAGCAGTACTTC. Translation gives CASSLQTPGYHEQYF.

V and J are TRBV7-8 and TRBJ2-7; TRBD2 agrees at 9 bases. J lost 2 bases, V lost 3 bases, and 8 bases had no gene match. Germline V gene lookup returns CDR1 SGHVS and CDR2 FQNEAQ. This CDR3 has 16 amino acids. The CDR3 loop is CASSFFAGGTPYEQYF. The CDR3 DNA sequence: TGTGCCAGCAGCTTTTTCGCGGGAGGGACCCCCTACGAGCAGTACTTC.

In DNA form, the CDR3 reads TGTGCCACCAGTGATTCGCTCAAGAACACTGAAGCTTTCTTT. Protein: CATSDSLKNTEAFF. The rearrangement joins TRBV24-1 to TRBJ1-1, with D unresolved. The CDR3 contains 14 residues. Trimming shortened V by 2 bases and J by 1 base, and 7 bases separated the two germline ends. CDR1 is KGHDR, CDR2 SFDVKD, per germline.

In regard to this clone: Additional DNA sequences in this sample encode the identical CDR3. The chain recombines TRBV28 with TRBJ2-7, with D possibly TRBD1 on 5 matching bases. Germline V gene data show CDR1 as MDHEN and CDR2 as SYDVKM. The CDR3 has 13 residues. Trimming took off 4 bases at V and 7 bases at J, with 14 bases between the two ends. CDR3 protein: CASSSGQGGEQYF. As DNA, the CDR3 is TGTGCCAGCAGTTCCGGCCAGGGTGGAGAGCAGTACTTC. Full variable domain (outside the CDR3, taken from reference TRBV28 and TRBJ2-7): DVKVTQSSRYLVKRTGEKVFLECVQDMDHENMFWYRQDPGLGLRLIYFSYDVKMKEKGDIPEGYSVSREKKERFSLILESASTNQTSMYLCASSSGQGGEQYFGPGTRLTVT.

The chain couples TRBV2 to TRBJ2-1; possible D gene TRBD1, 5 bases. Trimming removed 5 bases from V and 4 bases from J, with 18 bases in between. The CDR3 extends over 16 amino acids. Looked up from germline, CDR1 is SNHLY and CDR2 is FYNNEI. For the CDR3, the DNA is TGTGCCAGCAGTCTGCAGGGTTTGGATCATTACAATGAGCAGTTCTTC. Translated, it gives CASSLQGLDHYNEQFF. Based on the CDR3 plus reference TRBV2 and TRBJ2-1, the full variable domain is EPEVTQTPSHQVTQMGQEVILRCVPISNHLYFYWYRQILGQKVEFLVSFYNNEISEKSEIFDDQFSVERPDGSNFTLKIRSTKLEDSAMYFCASSLQGLDHYNEQFFGPGTRLTVL.

CDR3 DNA: TGTGCCAGCAGCCTCAGTTGGAGCAGCAATCAGCCCCAGCATTTT. Amino acids: CASSLSWSSNQPQHF. V usage is TRBV7-9 and J usage is TRBJ1-5; D is unclear. Germline loops: CDR1 SEHNR, CDR2 FQNEAQ (reference sequence). Trimming stripped 5 bases from V and 1 base from J, with 12 bases between. The CDR3 is 15 residues long.

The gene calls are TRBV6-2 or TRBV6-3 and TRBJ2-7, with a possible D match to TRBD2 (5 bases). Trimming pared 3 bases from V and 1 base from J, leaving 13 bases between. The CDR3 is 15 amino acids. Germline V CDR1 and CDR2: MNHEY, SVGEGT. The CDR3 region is CASSYGWERSYEQYF. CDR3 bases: TGTGCCAGCAGTTATGGGTGGGAGAGGTCCTACGAGCAGTACTTC.

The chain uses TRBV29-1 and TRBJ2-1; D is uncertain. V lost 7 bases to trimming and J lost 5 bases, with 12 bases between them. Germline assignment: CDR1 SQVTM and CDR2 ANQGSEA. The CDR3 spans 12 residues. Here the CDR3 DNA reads TGCAGCGCCTTAGAGGTGGACAATGAGCAGTTCTTC. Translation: CSALEVDNEQFF.

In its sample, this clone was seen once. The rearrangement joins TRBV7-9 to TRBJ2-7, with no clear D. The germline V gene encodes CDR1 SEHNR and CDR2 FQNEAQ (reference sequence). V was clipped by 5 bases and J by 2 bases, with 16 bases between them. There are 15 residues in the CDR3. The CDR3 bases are TGTGCCAGCAGCCGGACGTCTACTCATACCTACGAGCAGTACTTC. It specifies CASSRTSTHTYEQYF.

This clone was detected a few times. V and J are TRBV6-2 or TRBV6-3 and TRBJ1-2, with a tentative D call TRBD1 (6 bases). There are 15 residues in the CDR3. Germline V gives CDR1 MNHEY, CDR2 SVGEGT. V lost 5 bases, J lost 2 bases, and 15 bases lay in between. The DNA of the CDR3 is TGTGCCAGCAGTGGACCGGGACAAGAAAACTATGGCTACACCTTC. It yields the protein CASSGPGQENYGYTF.

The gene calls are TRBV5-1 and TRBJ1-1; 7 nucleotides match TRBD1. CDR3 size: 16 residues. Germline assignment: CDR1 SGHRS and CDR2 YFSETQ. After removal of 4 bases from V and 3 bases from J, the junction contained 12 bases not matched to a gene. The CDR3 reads CASSRGETGRYTEAFF. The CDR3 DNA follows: TGCGCCAGCAGCCGCGGGGAGACAGGGCGGTACACTGAAGCTTTCTTT.

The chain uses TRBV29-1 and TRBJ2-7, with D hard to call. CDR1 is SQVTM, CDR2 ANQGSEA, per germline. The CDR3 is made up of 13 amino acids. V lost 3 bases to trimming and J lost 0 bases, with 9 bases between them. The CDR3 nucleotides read TGCAGCGTTGATGCGGACGGCTCCTACGAGCAGTACTTC. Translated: CSVDADGSYEQYF.

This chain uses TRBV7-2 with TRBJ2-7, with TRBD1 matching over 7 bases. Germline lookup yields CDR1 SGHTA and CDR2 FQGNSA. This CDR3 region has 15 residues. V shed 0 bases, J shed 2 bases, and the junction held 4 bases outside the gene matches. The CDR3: CASSLARGQTYEQYF. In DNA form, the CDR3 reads TGTGCCAGCAGCTTAGCTAGGGGGCAAACCTACGAGCAGTACTTC.

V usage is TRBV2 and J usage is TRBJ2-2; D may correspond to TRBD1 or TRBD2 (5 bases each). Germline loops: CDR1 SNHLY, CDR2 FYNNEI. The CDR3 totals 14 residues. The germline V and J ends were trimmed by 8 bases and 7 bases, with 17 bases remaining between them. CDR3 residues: CASVVGVESGELFF. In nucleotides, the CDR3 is TGTGCCAGCGTCGTGGGGGTCGAGAGCGGGGAGCTGTTTTTT.

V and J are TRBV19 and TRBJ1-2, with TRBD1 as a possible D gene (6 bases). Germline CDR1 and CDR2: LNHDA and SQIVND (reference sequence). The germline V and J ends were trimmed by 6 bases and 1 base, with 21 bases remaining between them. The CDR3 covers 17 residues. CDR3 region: CASSPRQGNWNNYGYTF. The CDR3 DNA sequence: TGTGCCAGTAGCCCACGGCAGGGGAATTGGAATAACTATGGCTACACCTTC.

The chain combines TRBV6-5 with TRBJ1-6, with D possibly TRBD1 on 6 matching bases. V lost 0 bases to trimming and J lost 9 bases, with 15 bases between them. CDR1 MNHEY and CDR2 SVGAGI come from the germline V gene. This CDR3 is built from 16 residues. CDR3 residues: CASSYSGQGRGSPLHF. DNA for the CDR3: TGTGCCAGCAGTTACTCAGGGCAGGGGAGGGGTTCACCCCTCCACTTT.

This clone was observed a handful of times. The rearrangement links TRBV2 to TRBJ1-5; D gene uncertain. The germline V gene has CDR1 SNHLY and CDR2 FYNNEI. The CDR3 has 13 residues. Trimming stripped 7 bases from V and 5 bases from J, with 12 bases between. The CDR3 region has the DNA TGTGCCAGCAATCGTAATCCCGATCAGCCCCAGCATTTT. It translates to CASNRNPDQPQHF.

Written as DNA, the CDR3 is TGTGCCAGTAGCCGAGATAAATACGAGCAGTACTTC. It codes for CASSRDKYEQYF. This chain links TRBV19 with TRBJ2-7; D is undetermined. Deletions cut 6 bases from V and 4 bases from J, with 10 bases between. Looked up from germline, CDR1 is LNHDA and CDR2 is SQIVND (reference sequence). There are 12 residues in the CDR3.

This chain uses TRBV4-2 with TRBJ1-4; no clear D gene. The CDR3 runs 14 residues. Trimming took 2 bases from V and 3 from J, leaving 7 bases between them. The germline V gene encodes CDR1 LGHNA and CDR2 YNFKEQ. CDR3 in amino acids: CASSQSSPNEKLFF. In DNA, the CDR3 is TGTGCCAGCAGCCAATCTTCGCCTAATGAAAAACTGTTTTTT.

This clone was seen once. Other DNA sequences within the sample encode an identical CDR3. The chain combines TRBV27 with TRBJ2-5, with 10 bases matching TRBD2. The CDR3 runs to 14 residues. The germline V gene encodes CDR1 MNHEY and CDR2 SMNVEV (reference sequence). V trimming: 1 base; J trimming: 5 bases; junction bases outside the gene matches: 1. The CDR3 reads CASSLLAGGETQYF. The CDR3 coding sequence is TGTGCCAGCAGTTTATTAGCGGGAGGTGAGACCCAGTACTTC.